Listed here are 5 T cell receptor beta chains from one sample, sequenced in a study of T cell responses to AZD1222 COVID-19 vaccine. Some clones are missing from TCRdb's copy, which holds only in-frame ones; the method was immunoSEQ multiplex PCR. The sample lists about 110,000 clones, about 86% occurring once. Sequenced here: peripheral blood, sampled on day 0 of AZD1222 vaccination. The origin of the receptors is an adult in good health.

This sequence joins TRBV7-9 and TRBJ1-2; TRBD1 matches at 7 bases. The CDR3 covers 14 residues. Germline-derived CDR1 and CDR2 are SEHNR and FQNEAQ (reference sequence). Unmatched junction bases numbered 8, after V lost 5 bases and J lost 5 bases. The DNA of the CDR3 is TGTGCCAGCAGCACAGGGGACGGCCCTTATGGCTACACCTTC. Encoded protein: CASSTGDGPYGYTF.

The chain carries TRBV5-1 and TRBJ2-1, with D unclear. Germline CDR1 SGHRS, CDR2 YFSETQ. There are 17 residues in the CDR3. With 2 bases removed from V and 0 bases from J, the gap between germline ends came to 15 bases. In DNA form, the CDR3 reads TGCGCCAGCAGCTTCCAGTCTCTTTCTAGCTCCTACAATGAGCAGTTCTTC. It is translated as CASSFQSLSSSYNEQFF.

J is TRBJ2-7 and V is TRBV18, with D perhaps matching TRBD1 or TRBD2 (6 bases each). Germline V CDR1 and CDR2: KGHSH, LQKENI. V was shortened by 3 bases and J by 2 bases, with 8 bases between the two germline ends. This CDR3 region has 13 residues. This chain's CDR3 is CASSPGGPYEQYF. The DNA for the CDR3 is TGTGCCAGCTCACCGGGGGGCCCCTACGAGCAGTACTTC.

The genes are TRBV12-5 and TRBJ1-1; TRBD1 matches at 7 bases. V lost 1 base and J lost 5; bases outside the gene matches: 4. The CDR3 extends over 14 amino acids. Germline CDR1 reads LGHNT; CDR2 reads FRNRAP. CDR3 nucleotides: TGTGCTAGTGGTTTGGGACAGGGAGGAACTGAAGCTTTCTTT. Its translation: CASGLGQGGTEAFF.

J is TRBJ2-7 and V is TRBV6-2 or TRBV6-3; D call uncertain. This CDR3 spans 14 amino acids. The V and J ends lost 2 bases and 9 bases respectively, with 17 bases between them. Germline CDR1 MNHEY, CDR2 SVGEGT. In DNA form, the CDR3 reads TGTGCCAGCAGTTACCCGGGCGTCCCATATTTGCAGTACTTC. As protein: CASSYPGVPYLQYF.